The clone carrying this T cell receptor (beta chain) was counted between two and nine times. Its matching antigen is unknown. V gave up 5 bases and J gave up 0 bases, with 11 bases separating them. The CDR3 consists of 16 residues. Germline CDR1 LNHNV, CDR2 YYDKDF (reference sequence). The sample originates from a study of T cell repertoires in cytomegalovirus infection. The wider study: Shared public TCR beta signatures pointed to both CMV infection and a matching HLA type. Points from the study as a whole: CMV-specific HLA-C-restricted TCR beta clonotypes dominated the ex vivo response.

TCRdb re-called the reads through MiXCR, storing one row per CDR3 protein. In the table there are about a million distinct CDR3 sequences, less than 35% of which are singletons. The sequencing used cultured CD8+ T cells from PBMCs, collected from culture after CMV antigen stimulation. The genes are TRBV15 and TRBJ2-6; D is uncertain. This receptor was obtained from a human donor in good health (CMV status not recorded). Some clones in this sample may be carry-over from other donors' samples. The CDR3: CATSGDGYSGANVLTF. The CDR3, as DNA: TGTGCCACCAGCGGTGATGGGTACTCTGGGGCCAACGTCCTGACTTTC.